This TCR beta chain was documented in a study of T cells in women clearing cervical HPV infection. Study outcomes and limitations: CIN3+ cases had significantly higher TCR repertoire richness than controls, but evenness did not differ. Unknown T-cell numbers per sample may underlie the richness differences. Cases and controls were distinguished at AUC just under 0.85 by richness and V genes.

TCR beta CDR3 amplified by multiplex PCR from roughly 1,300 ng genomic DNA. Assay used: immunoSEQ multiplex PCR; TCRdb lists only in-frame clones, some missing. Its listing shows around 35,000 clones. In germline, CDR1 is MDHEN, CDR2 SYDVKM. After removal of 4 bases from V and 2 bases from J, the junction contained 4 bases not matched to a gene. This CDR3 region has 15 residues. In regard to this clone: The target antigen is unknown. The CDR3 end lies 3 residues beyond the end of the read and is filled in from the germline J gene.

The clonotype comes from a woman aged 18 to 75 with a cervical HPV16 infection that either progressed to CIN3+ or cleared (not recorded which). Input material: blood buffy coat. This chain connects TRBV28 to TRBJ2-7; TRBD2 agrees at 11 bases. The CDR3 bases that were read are TGTGCCAGCAGTTCCCTGACTAGCGGGACCTACGAG. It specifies CASSSLTSGTYE. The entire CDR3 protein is CASSSLTSGTYEQYF.